Below, 7 T cell receptor beta chains from the same sample are listed, as sequenced in a study of breast tumors, draining lymph nodes, adjacent tissues. Breast cancer patients provided tissue from their axillary draining lymph nodes. TCRdb ran MiXCR on the multiplex PCR reads and lists one entry per CDR3 protein. The data show about 230,000 distinct CDR3 sequences, with 32% seen just once and about 1.4% held by the top ten. What was sequenced was axillary lymph node tissue. The source of these receptors is a female donor with breast cancer. Some clones in this sample may be carry-over from other donors' samples.

This clonotype was recorded a few times. This could be a read error, since a much larger clone is one nucleotide away. The chain carries TRBV20-1 and TRBJ1-2; D is unresolved. The CDR3 is made up of 12 amino acids. CDR1 and CDR2 (germline): DFQATT, SNEGSKA (reference sequence). The CDR3 loop reads CSAKRVSGGSTF. In nucleotides, the CDR3 is TGCAGTGCAAAGAGGGTGTCCGGTGGCTCCACCTTC.

This clonotype was recorded at least ten times. The chain links TRBV19 to TRBJ2-5; D is possibly TRBD2 (6 bases). The CDR3 contains 13 residues. V was shortened by 8 bases and J by 3 bases, with 13 bases between the two germline ends. Germline V gene data show CDR1 as LNHDA and CDR2 as SQIVND (reference sequence). The CDR3 region has the DNA TGTGCCAGTGGCCGTGGGGGGAAAGAGACCCAGTACTTC. This gives the protein CASGRGGKETQYF.

This clonotype was counted many times. The V and J genes are TRBV30 and TRBJ1-3; tentative D call: TRBD1 (6 bases). The CDR3 runs 15 residues. Between the trimmed V and J ends, which lost 3 bases and 3 bases, there was a span of 15 bases. The germline V gene encodes CDR1 GTSNPN and CDR2 SVGIG (reference sequence). In DNA, the CDR3 is TGTGCCTGGAGCGCCGGCAGGGGTTTTGGAAACACCATATATTTT. The encoded protein is CAWSAGRGFGNTIYF.

The sample holds a few counts of this clonotype. V and J are TRBV27 and TRBJ2-1; D is perhaps TRBD2 (6 bases). V dropped 6 bases and J dropped 8 bases, with 20 bases sitting between them. The CDR3 sequence is 15 residues long. Germline CDR1 MNHEY, CDR2 SMNVEV (reference sequence). The CDR3 region has the DNA TGTGCCAGCAGAGTAGCGGTTATGAGTTTGGATGAGCAGTTCTTC. Translation: CASRVAVMSLDEQFF.

This clonotype was detected once. The rearrangement links TRBV19 to TRBJ1-1; the D gene is possibly TRBD1 (5 bases). CDR3 length: 15 residues. V dropped 3 bases and J dropped 0 bases, with 11 bases sitting between them. CDR1 is LNHDA, CDR2 SQIVND, per germline (reference sequence). The CDR3 loop is CASSMGGRLNTEAFF. Written as DNA, the CDR3 is TGTGCCAGTAGTATGGGGGGGAGGCTGAACACTGAAGCTTTCTTT. Based on the CDR3 plus reference TRBV19 and TRBJ1-1, the full variable domain is DGGITQSPKYLFRKEGQNVTLSCEQNLNHDAMYWYRQDPGQGLRLIYYSQIVNDFQKGDIAEGYSVSREKKESFPLTVTSAQKNPTAFYLCASSMGGRLNTEAFFGQGTRLTVV.

Regarding this clonotype: Sequence at one end of the junction differs from germline and may be a read error. This chain uses TRBV7-2 with TRBJ2-1; 10 bases match TRBD2. Germline V gives CDR1 SGHTA, CDR2 FQGNSA. CDR3 length equals 16 residues. The CDR3 here is CASSLGGGSGRDEQFF. CDR3 bases: TGTGCCAGCAGTTTAGGAGGGGGCAGCGGGAGGGATGAGCAGTTCTTC.

Many counts were recorded for this clonotype. The genes are TRBV19 and TRBJ2-7, with 8 bases identical to TRBD2. Trimming at V came to 1 base and at J to 3 bases, leaving 11 bases not matched to a gene. The CDR3 has 17 amino acids. Germline lookup yields CDR1 LNHDA and CDR2 SQIVND (reference sequence). This chain's CDR3 is CASSIASGSARGYEQYF. CDR3 nucleotides: TGTGCCAGTAGTATAGCCAGCGGGAGTGCGAGAGGCTACGAGCAGTACTTC.